The sequence of this TCR beta chain was determined in a study of T cell responses to AZD1222 COVID-19 vaccine. Study-wide context: Analysis merged second doses at about 4 or about 12 weeks.

A note on this clone: What it recognizes is unknown.

Overall study results and limits: Repertoires were obtained solely post-peak T cell response. Baseline serology detected seropositivity in only five to seven AZD1222 recipients.

Method: immunoSEQ multiplex PCR; TCRdb's copy keeps in-frame clones and lacks some. The repertoire holds 65,000 to 85,000 clones, with about 88% as singletons. This CDR3 is built from 14 residues. In germline, CDR1 is SGDLS, CDR2 YYNGEE. The V end was cut by 4 bases, the J end by 8 bases, with 15 bases between. V is TRBV9 and J is TRBJ1-4, with TRBD1 as a possible D gene (5 bases). The TCR was taken from an adult in good health. Sequencing used peripheral blood, obtained on day 0 of AZD1222 vaccination. The CDR3, as DNA: TGTGCCAGCAGCCGCCGGGAGGGGTGGGAAAAACTGTTTTTT. Translation: CASSRREGWEKLFF.